A selection of T cell receptor beta chains follows, all from one sample in a study of identifying expanded T cells in peripheral blood. Generated by immunoSEQ multiplex PCR, the TCRdb table keeps only in-frame clones and is missing some. The table has some 130,000 clones, 86% seen once. Sequencing was performed on blood. The receptor set was obtained from a person aged 18 to 75 in good health. CDR3s include the opening cysteine and the closing phenylalanine or tryptophan. The D gene is left open where the match is weak. Clone size is stated in some rows and not others, as once, few, many or a class when expanded.

-,TRBJ2-1,TRBV5-4,-,CASSSGWDRTGYNEQFF,TGTGCCAGCAGCTCCGGTTGGGATCGGACTGGGTACAATGAGCAGTTCTTC
-,TRBJ2-4,TRBV11-2,-,CASSLSGDIQYF,TGTGCCAGCAGCCTCTCTGGAGACATTCAGTACTTC
TRBD1,TRBJ2-1,TRBV2,-,CASSYRGTGGREGLGSSYNEQFF,TGTGCCAGCAGTTACCGCGGGACAGGGGGACGGGAAGGTTTAGGGAGCTCCTACAATGAGCAGTTCTTC
-,TRBJ2-1,TRBV5-6,-,CASSLWGDYYNEQFF,TGTGCCAGCAGCCTTTGGGGGGATTACTACAATGAGCAGTTCTTC
-,TRBJ1-5,TRBV6-5,-,CASSLGGGGFQPQHF,TGTGCCAGCAGTTTAGGGGGGGGTGGGTTTCAGCCCCAGCATTTT
TRBD2,TRBJ2-3,TRBV5-8,-,CASSLRLAGSTDTQYF,TGTGCCAGCAGCTTGCGACTAGCGGGAAGCACAGATACGCAGTATTTT
-,TRBJ1-2,TRBV18,-,CASSPSGEGRYGYTF,TGTGCCAGCTCACCCTCGGGGGAGGGTAGGTATGGCTACACCTTC
TRBD1,TRBJ1-5,TRBV28,-,CASRDRGNQPQHF,TGTGCCAGCAGGGACAGGGGCAATCAGCCCCAGCATTTT
-,TRBJ2-7,TRBV7-2,-,CASSRDGVTYEQYF,TGTGCCAGCAGCCGGGACGGGGTTACCTACGAGCAGTACTTC
TRBD1,TRBJ2-7,TRBV28,-,CASSPSRDRAEQYF,TGTGCCAGCAGTCCTTCCCGGGACAGGGCCGAGCAGTACTTC
-,TRBJ2-5,TRBV28,-,CASSLAGAVETQYF,TGTGCCAGCAGTTTAGCAGGGGCGGTGGAGACCCAGTACTTC
-,TRBJ2-7,TRBV5-1,-,CASSPAKATDEQYF,TGCGCCAGCAGCCCAGCTAAAGCAACCGACGAGCAGTACTTC
TRBD2,TRBJ2-5,TRBV2,few,CASSTWGGETQYF,TGTGCCAGCAGTACCTGGGGGGGAGAGACCCAGTACTTC
-,TRBJ2-7,TRBV28,-,CASSIPSYEQYF,TGTGCCAGCAGTATCCCCTCCTACGAGCAGTACTTC
-,TRBJ2-5,TRBV2,-,CASSEGSGETQYF,TGTGCCAGCAGTGAGGGGAGTGGGGAGACCCAGTACTTC
TRBD1,TRBJ2-1,TRBV5-1,-,CASSFRDRVYNEQFF,TGCGCCAGCAGCTTCCGGGACAGGGTCTACAATGAGCAGTTCTTC
TRBD2,TRBJ2-7,TRBV15,-,CATSRETSGNYEQYF,TGTGCCACCAGCAGAGAAACTAGCGGGAACTACGAGCAGTACTTC
TRBD2,TRBJ2-7,TRBV19,once,CASSIRRTSGRLYEQYF,TGTGCCAGTAGTATCCGCCGGACTAGCGGGAGGCTCTACGAGCAGTACTTC
TRBD1,TRBJ2-1,TRBV4-1,-,CASSPPGTANEQFF,TGCGCCAGCAGCCCCCCCGGGACAGCTAATGAGCAGTTCTTC
TRBD2,TRBJ2-7,TRBV5-1,once,CASSLASGRASSYEQYF,TGCGCCAGCAGCTTGGCTAGCGGGAGGGCAAGCTCCTACGAGCAGTACTTC
-,TRBJ1-3,TRBV21-1,-,CASSRRGTSCSGNTIYF,TGTGCCAGCAGCCGGCGGGGGACTTCCTGCTCTGGAAACACCATATATTTT
-,TRBJ1-2,TRBV5-6,-,CASSFKTGLFTNYGYTF,TGTGCCAGCAGCTTTAAGACAGGTCTCTTCACTAACTATGGCTACACCTTC
-,TRBJ2-7,TRBV14,-,CASSLRTYSYEQYF,TGTGCCAGCAGCCTACGGACGTACTCCTACGAGCAGTACTTC
-,TRBJ2-3,TRBV5-1,-,CASSLSGHADTQYF,TGCGCCAGCAGCTTGTCTGGTCATGCAGATACGCAGTATTTT
-,TRBJ2-6,TRBV18,-,CASSRLGGGAGANVLTF,TGTGCCAGCTCGCGCCTAGGAGGGGGCGCTGGGGCCAACGTCCTGACTTTC
-,TRBJ2-2,TRBV30,-,CAWSRGSGTTGELFF,TGTGCCTGGAGTCGTGGTAGCGGCACCACCGGGGAGCTGTTTTTT
-,TRBJ1-2,TRBV2,once,CASSVTGSDYGYTF,TGTGCCAGCAGTGTTACAGGATCCGACTATGGCTACACCTTC
-,TRBJ2-1,TRBV7-2,-,CASSLVRGPNEQFF,TGTGCCAGCAGCTTAGTGCGCGGGCCCAATGAGCAGTTCTTC
-,TRBJ2-1,TRBV19,-,CASKGAASYNEQFF,TGTGCCAGTAAAGGAGCGGCCTCATACAATGAGCAGTTCTTC
-,TRBJ2-7,TRBV6-5,-,CASSPRDKPYEQYF,TGTGCCAGCAGTCCCCGGGACAAGCCCTACGAGCAGTACTTC
-,TRBJ2-5,TRBV5-1,-,CASSLVQETQYF,TGCGCCAGCAGTTTAGTCCAAGAGACCCAGTACTTC
-,TRBJ2-3,TRBV29-1,-,CSVAPIRPDTQYF,TGCAGCGTTGCTCCTATCCGCCCAGATACGCAGTATTTT
-,TRBJ1-5,TRBV18,-,CASSPTGLFDQPQHF,TGTGCCAGCTCACCTACAGGGCTGTTCGATCAGCCCCAGCATTTT
-,TRBJ1-1,TRBV6-4,-,CASSEAMNTEAFF,TGTGCCAGCAGTGAGGCGATGAACACTGAAGCTTTCTTT
-,TRBJ1-6,TRBV21-1,-,CASSKGGGRRNSPLHF,TGTGCCAGCAGCAAAGGGGGGGGGCGGCGAAATTCACCCCTCCACTTT
TRBD1,TRBJ1-1,TRBV18,-,CASSGQVNTEAFF,TGTGCCAGCTCGGGACAGGTAAACACTGAAGCTTTCTTT
-,TRBJ2-2,TRBV11-3,once,CASSLRPSDTGELFF,TGTGCCAGCAGCTTACGGCCGTCGGACACCGGGGAGCTGTTTTTT
TRBD1,TRBJ2-7,TRBV7-8,-,CASSLIQGTPIYEQYF,TGTGCCAGCAGCTTAATACAGGGGACCCCAATCTACGAGCAGTACTTC
TRBD1,TRBJ1-3,TRBV6-1,-,CASSARSGGAEGNTIYF,TGTGCCAGCAGTGCCAGATCAGGGGGCGCGGAAGGAAACACCATATATTTT
-,TRBJ2-5,TRBV7-6,-,CASNLGGLSETQYF,TGTGCCAGCAACTTGGGGGGCCTCTCCGAGACCCAGTACTTC
-,TRBJ2-7,TRBV29-1,-,CSVEDGQTHEQYF,TGCAGCGTTGAAGATGGACAGACCCACGAGCAGTACTTC
-,TRBJ1-6,TRBV28,-,CASSLDAGYNSPLHF,TGTGCCAGCAGTTTAGACGCCGGATATAATTCACCCCTCCACTTT
TRBD1,TRBJ1-2,TRBV6-4,-,CASSPTGGTGSFGYTF,TGTGCCAGCAGTCCAACGGGGGGGACAGGGTCGTTTGGCTACACCTTC
-,TRBJ2-1,TRBV2,-,CASRRGGDDEQFF,TGTGCCAGCCGGAGGGGGGGGGATGATGAGCAGTTCTTC
TRBD1,TRBJ2-1,TRBV5-4,few,CASASDRYEQFF,TGTGCCAGCGCTTCGGACAGGTATGAGCAGTTCTTC
-,TRBJ1-2,TRBV6-1,-,CASSFRDHGYTF,TGTGCCAGCAGTTTCCGGGACCATGGCTACACCTTC